This entry lists 13 T cell receptor beta chains sequenced from one sample in a study of shared clonotypes between healthy human individuals. Here immunoSEQ multiplex PCR was the method, and the copy in TCRdb shows in-frame clones only, minus some. The table lists 2 million to 2.5 million clones, about 92% of them singletons. Sequenced input: naive CD4+ T cells from PBMCs. Regarding subset: CD45RA+ positively selected. The receptors were gathered from a man between 18 and 29 years old in good health. Some clones in this sample may be carry-over from other donors' samples.

This chain links TRBV11-3 with TRBJ2-3; 8 bases fit TRBD1. From germline, CDR1 is SGHNT and CDR2 YENEEA. The trim removed 5 bases at V and 6 bases at J, leaving 10 bases unmatched. This CDR3 has 15 residues. Here the CDR3 reads CASSPGQGDTDTQYF. The CDR3 DNA is TGTGCCAGCAGCCCTGGACAGGGAGACACCGATACGCAGTATTTT.

This sequence joins TRBV6-1 and TRBJ2-1, with 10 bases aligning to TRBD2. This CDR3 comprises 15 residues. Germline V lookup: CDR1 MNHNS, CDR2 SASEGT. V lost 6 bases, J lost 5 bases, and 7 bases stayed unmatched. The CDR3 reads CASRAGTSADNEQFF. The CDR3 region has the DNA TGTGCCAGCAGGGCCGGGACTAGCGCCGACAATGAGCAGTTCTTC.

V usage is TRBV7-2 and J usage is TRBJ2-7, with D possibly being TRBD1 or TRBD2 (5 bases each). The V end lost 5 bases, the J end lost 2 bases, and 16 bases lay between the germline ends. The CDR3 is 15 amino acids. The V gene's germline CDR1 is SGHTA and CDR2 FQGNSA. This CDR3 reads CASSLTGTDTYEQYF. Written as DNA, the CDR3 is TGTGCCAGCAGCCTAACCGGGACGGACACCTACGAGCAGTACTTC.

CDR3 bases: TGTGCCAGCAGCGCCCAGTCCGGAAACACCATATATTTT. It codes for CASSAQSGNTIYF. The rearrangement links TRBV9 to TRBJ1-3; D ambiguous. The V gene's germline CDR1 is SGDLS and CDR2 YYNGEE. The CDR3 has 13 amino acids. Trimming cost V 3 bases and J 4 bases, with 8 bases left between them.

V gene TRBV15 combines with J gene TRBJ1-2; D ambiguous. Trimming pared 1 base from V and 5 bases from J, leaving 11 bases between. The germline CDR1 and CDR2 sequences are LNHNV and YYDKDF (reference sequence). The CDR3 runs 14 residues. The CDR3 bases are TGTGCCACCAGCAGAGGGGCCGGATGGTATGGCTACACCTTC. It translates to CATSRGAGWYGYTF.

The rearrangement uses TRBV9 and TRBJ2-5; 7 nucleotides line up with TRBD2. CDR1 SGDLS and CDR2 YYNGEE come from the germline V gene. The CDR3 totals 15 residues. Trimming removed 4 bases from V and 4 bases from J; junction bases left unmatched: 10. As DNA, the CDR3 is TGTGCCAGCAGCCCCCGGGGAGGGACGGCAGAGACCCAGTACTTC. It specifies CASSPRGGTAETQYF.

The CDR3 here is CASYQGGGPSSYNEQFF. CDR3 sequence (DNA): TGTGCCAGCTACCAGGGTGGCGGTCCTAGCTCCTACAATGAGCAGTTCTTC. The chain uses TRBV18 and TRBJ2-1, with D possibly being TRBD1 (5 bases). V lost 7 bases to trimming and J lost 0 bases, with 19 bases between them. Per the germline V gene, CDR1 is KGHSH and CDR2 is LQKENI. The CDR3 contains 17 residues.

The rearrangement links TRBV5-1 to TRBJ1-1; weak D call: TRBD1 (6 bases). Germline CDR1 is SGHRS and CDR2 is YFSETQ. Trimming shortened V by 0 bases and J by 6 bases, and 9 bases separated the two germline ends. The CDR3 length is 13 residues. The CDR3, as DNA: TGCGCCAGCAGCTTGGGCCACAGGGCTGAAGCTTTCTTT. The encoded protein is CASSLGHRAEAFF.

Comments on this clone: This CDR3 is also generated by other DNA sequences in the sample. The chain carries TRBV28 and TRBJ2-7; D possibly corresponds to TRBD2 (7 bases). Germline assignment: CDR1 MDHEN and CDR2 SYDVKM. CDR3 length: 14 residues. V was pared by 6 bases and J by 2 bases, with 14 bases between. The CDR3 DNA follows: TGTGCCAGCAGATCCGGGGGGCCTGCCTACGAGCAGTACTTC. Residues: CASRSGGPAYEQYF.

V and J are TRBV5-1 and TRBJ2-5, with 9 bases aligning to TRBD2. The germline V gene encodes CDR1 SGHRS and CDR2 YFSETQ. The CDR3 is made up of 16 amino acids. Trimming cost V 0 bases and J 5 bases; bases outside gene matches: 8. For the CDR3, the DNA is TGCGCCAGCAGCTTGGTCCCGCGGGAGGGCTCGGAGACCCAGTACTTC. Its translation is CASSLVPREGSETQYF.

The chain is built from TRBV4-3 and TRBJ2-5; D remains unclear. Germline assignment: CDR1 LGHNA and CDR2 YSLEER. The germline V and J ends were trimmed by 0 bases and 9 bases, with 14 bases remaining between them. CDR3 length: 14 residues. In DNA, the CDR3 is TGCGCCAGCAGCCAAGATCTAGGCCTCCCGTCCCAGTACTTC. Translated, it gives CASSQDLGLPSQYF.

The chain uses TRBV28 and TRBJ2-3; no clear D. Between the trimmed V and J ends, which lost 5 bases and 2 bases, there was a span of 23 bases. From germline, CDR1 is MDHEN and CDR2 SYDVKM. This CDR3 comprises 18 residues. For the CDR3, the DNA is TGTGCCAGCAGTCCCCGAAACCACCCAGCCCCATACACAGATACGCAGTATTTT. Its protein product is CASSPRNHPAPYTDTQYF. The full variable domain, with the rest looked up from reference TRBV28 and TRBJ2-3, is DVKVTQSSRYLVKRTGEKVFLECVQDMDHENMFWYRQDPGLGLRLIYFSYDVKMKEKGDIPEGYSVSREKKERFSLILESASTNQTSMYLCASSPRNHPAPYTDTQYFGPGTRLTVL.

Concerning this clone: The same CDR3 arises from other DNA sequences in this sample as well. This sequence joins TRBV18 and TRBJ1-5; 7 bases align to TRBD1. The V segment lost 1 base and the J segment 3 bases; nucleotides outside the gene matches: 3. Looked up from germline, CDR1 is KGHSH and CDR2 is LQKENI. The CDR3 sequence is 15 residues long. The CDR3 sequence: CASSPQGALNQPQHF. In DNA form, the CDR3 reads TGTGCCAGCTCACCACAGGGGGCGCTCAATCAGCCCCAGCATTTT.